Below, 26 T cell receptor beta chains from the same sample are listed, as sequenced in a study of blood T cell repertoires in COVID-19. The table came from immunoSEQ multiplex PCR; TCRdb's copy has only in-frame clones and leaves some out. Of 250,000 to 400,000 clones listed, about 91% are singletons. The sample consisted of peripheral blood. These receptors all stem from a woman under 40 with COVID-19, enrolled during active disease.

This clone was recorded a few times. The V and J genes are TRBV4-1 and TRBJ2-1, with D possibly matching TRBD2 (7 bases). The length of the CDR3 is 15 residues. V dropped 4 bases and J dropped 6 bases, with 16 bases sitting between them. Germline V gene data show CDR1 as MGHRA and CDR2 as YSYEKL. CDR3 residues: CASSPFGGGLNEQFF. The DNA of the CDR3 is TGCGCCAGCAGCCCGTTTGGCGGGGGCCTCAATGAGCAGTTCTTC.

The chain joins TRBV2 to TRBJ2-1; maybe TRBD2 (5 bases). Trimming shortened V by 7 bases and J by 5 bases, and 12 bases separated the two germline ends. The CDR3 contains 13 residues. CDR1 is SNHLY, CDR2 FYNNEI, per germline. CDR3 nucleotides: TGTGCCAGCAACCTAGCTTCCCACAATGAGCAGTTCTTC. Protein: CASNLASHNEQFF.

The genes are TRBV7-6 and TRBJ1-3; D gene ambiguous. The CDR3 contains 14 residues. In germline, CDR1 is SGHVS, CDR2 FNYEAQ. Deletions cut 6 bases from V and 0 bases from J, with 9 bases between. The CDR3 sequence: CASSPDYSGNTIYF. The CDR3 DNA sequence: TGTGCCAGCAGTCCCGACTACTCTGGAAACACCATATATTTT.

The chain uses TRBV12-3 or TRBV12-4 and TRBJ1-2, with D tentatively TRBD1 (6 bases). The CDR3 runs 12 residues. V gave up 5 bases and J gave up 8 bases, with 12 bases separating them. CDR3 sequence: CASSTQGIGYTF. The CDR3 DNA follows: TGTGCCAGCAGTACCCAGGGGATCGGCTACACCTTC.

V is TRBV5-6 and J is TRBJ2-3; 7 bases agree with TRBD2. CDR3 length: 12 amino acids. Per the germline V gene, CDR1 is SGHDT and CDR2 is YYEEEE. V lost 4 bases and J lost 8; bases outside the gene matches: 4. The CDR3, as DNA: TGTGCCAGCAGCATCGGGACTACTACGCAGTATTTT. Its translation: CASSIGTTTQYF. The variable domain in full, completed from reference TRBV5-6 and TRBJ2-3, reads DAGVTQSPTHLIKTRGQQVTLRCSPKSGHDTVSWYQQALGQGPQFIFQYYEEEERQRGNFPDRFSGHQFPNYSSELNVNALLLGDSALYLCASSIGTTTQYFGPGTRLTVL.

The CDR3 DNA is TGTGCCAGCAGTATGCGGATCATGAACACTGAAGCTTTCTTT. This encodes CASSMRIMNTEAFF. The V gene is TRBV28, the J gene TRBJ1-1; D remains ambiguous. Trimming pared 5 bases from V and 0 bases from J, leaving 10 bases between. This CDR3 comprises 14 residues. Germline CDR1 and CDR2: MDHEN and SYDVKM.

The chain links TRBV6-6 to TRBJ2-5, with 10 bases lining up with TRBD2. The CDR3 covers 15 residues. J gave up 5 bases and V 2 bases, and 5 bases lay outside the gene matches. CDR1 is MNHNY, CDR2 SVGAGI, per germline (reference sequence). For the CDR3, the DNA is TGTGCCAGCAGTTACGGGACTAGCGAGGTTGAGACCCAGTACTTC. Protein: CASSYGTSEVETQYF.

In its sample, this clone was seen once. J is TRBJ1-2 and V is TRBV27; possibly TRBD1 for D (6 bases). There are 14 residues in the CDR3. Germline V gives CDR1 MNHEY, CDR2 SMNVEV (reference sequence). V lost 8 bases and J lost 8, with 21 bases in between. In DNA form, the CDR3 reads TGTGCCAGCGCGACTACAGGGTTGATGGTCGGCTACACCTTC. Residues: CASATTGLMVGYTF.

This chain connects TRBV3-1 (or the pseudogene TRBV3-2) to TRBJ1-3; 7 bases agree with TRBD1. This CDR3 is built from 14 residues. Per germline, CDR1 LGHDT and CDR2 YNNKEL (reference sequence). With 6 bases clipped from V and 3 bases from J, the junction kept 5 bases outside the gene matches. In DNA form, the CDR3 reads TGTGCCAGCAGGCGACAGGGTGGTGGAAACACCATATATTTT. This gives the protein CASRRQGGGNTIYF.

This sequence joins TRBV7-3 and TRBJ2-4, with 10 nucleotides matching TRBD1. Germline-derived CDR1 and CDR2 are SGHTA and FQGTGA. Losses at the gene ends were 4 bases for V and 5 bases for J; bases not matched to a gene: 8. The CDR3 loop spans 16 amino acids. For the CDR3, the DNA is TGTGCCAGCAGCTCGCTGAGGGACAGGGGAGAAAACATTCAGTACTTC. This gives the protein CASSSLRDRGENIQYF.

The count of this clone is one. The chain links TRBV7-2 to TRBJ2-1, with unresolved D. There are 17 residues in the CDR3. V was cut by 3 bases and J by 1 base, with 16 bases left in between. CDR1 is SGHTA, CDR2 FQGNSA, per germline. CDR3 sequence: CASSFRITRSSYNEQFF. CDR3 DNA: TGTGCCAGCAGCTTTAGAATCACCCGAAGTTCCTACAATGAGCAGTTCTTC.

The rearrangement links TRBV4-1 to TRBJ2-3; 7 bases align to TRBD2. V gave up 4 bases and J gave up 0 bases; unmatched junction bases: 4. From germline, CDR1 is MGHRA and CDR2 YSYEKL. This CDR3 is 15 amino acids long. CDR3 DNA: TGCGCCAGCAGCCGGCGGGAGACGAGCACAGATACGCAGTATTTT. It translates to CASSRRETSTDTQYF.

V is TRBV5-4 and J is TRBJ1-1; TRBD1 matches at 8 bases. CDR1 SGHNT and CDR2 YYREEE come from the germline V gene (reference sequence). The V segment lost 6 bases and the J segment 8 bases; nucleotides outside the gene matches: 6. This CDR3 is 12 amino acids long. The CDR3 loop is CASTRQGIEAFF. For the CDR3, the DNA is TGTGCCAGCACCAGACAGGGGATAGAAGCTTTCTTT.

The chain recombines TRBV3-1 (or the pseudogene TRBV3-2) with TRBJ1-3, with D possibly being TRBD1 (5 bases). Germline values: CDR1 LGHDT, CDR2 YNNKEL (reference sequence). This CDR3 region has 14 residues. Deletions cut 4 bases from V and 4 bases from J, with 11 bases between. The CDR3 bases are TGTGCCAGCAGCCCAACAAGGGGAGGAAACACCATATATTTT. Encoded protein: CASSPTRGGNTIYF.

The rearrangement joins TRBV6-2 or TRBV6-3 to TRBJ1-2; the match to TRBD1 covers 7 bases. The CDR3 has 13 amino acids. Germline V gives CDR1 MNHEY, CDR2 SVGEGT. V lost 0 bases to trimming and J lost 7 bases; unmatched junction nucleotides: 2. CDR3 nucleotide sequence: TGTGCCAGCAGTTACTCGGAGGGGGCTGGCTACACCTTC. Translated: CASSYSEGAGYTF.

The chain couples TRBV3-1 (or the pseudogene TRBV3-2) to TRBJ1-2; 7 bases line up with TRBD1. CDR1 LGHDT and CDR2 YNNKEL come from the germline V gene (reference sequence). Trimming removed 2 bases from V and 1 base from J; junction bases left unmatched: 4. The CDR3 sequence is 15 residues long. In nucleotides, the CDR3 is TGTGCCAGCAGCCAAAAGGACAGGCTTAACTATGGCTACACCTTC. It yields the protein CASSQKDRLNYGYTF.

The rearrangement joins TRBV11-3 to TRBJ2-2, with D maybe TRBD1 (5 bases). The CDR3 length is 14 residues. The germline V gene has CDR1 SGHNT and CDR2 YENEEA. V was shortened by 1 base and J by 4 bases, with 7 bases between the two germline ends. The CDR3 is CASSLAGFTGELFF. Written as DNA, the CDR3 is TGTGCCAGCAGCTTAGCAGGGTTCACCGGGGAGCTGTTTTTT.

In nucleotides, the CDR3 is TGTGCCAGCAGTTACCCCGACAGCGGGGCAGATACGCAGTATTTT. Translated: CASSYPDSGADTQYF. The rearrangement joins TRBV6-5 to TRBJ2-3; 7 positions match TRBD2. V trimming: 2 bases; J trimming: 4 bases; junction bases outside the gene matches: 6. Germline values: CDR1 MNHEY, CDR2 SVGAGI. This CDR3 comprises 15 residues.

The J gene is TRBJ2-7, the V gene TRBV2; TRBD1 matches at 10 bases. V was clipped by 6 bases and J by 2 bases; unmatched bases: 4. This CDR3 has 14 amino acids. Germline V gene lookup returns CDR1 SNHLY and CDR2 FYNNEI. The CDR3 is CASSLGTGAYEQYV. CDR3 coding DNA: TGTGCCAGCAGCCTCGGGACAGGGGCCTACGAGCAGTACGTC.

J is TRBJ1-6 and V is TRBV6-5; 9 positions match TRBD1. The J segment lost 7 bases and the V segment lost 6 bases, leaving 4 bases of the junction unmatched. Germline V gene lookup returns CDR1 MNHEY and CDR2 SVGAGI. The CDR3 consists of 14 residues. The CDR3 bases are TGTGCCAGCAGCGCACAGGGGGCGAATTCACCCCTCCACTTT. It is translated as CASSAQGANSPLHF.

This clone was seen only once. This CDR3 is CASRASSNQPQHF. The CDR3 bases are TGCGCCAGCAGGGCCTCTAGCAATCAGCCCCAGCATTTT. The chain carries TRBV5-1 and TRBJ1-5; no clear D gene. Per the germline V gene, CDR1 is SGHRS and CDR2 is YFSETQ. The V and J ends lost 5 bases and 0 bases respectively, with 6 bases between them. The CDR3 sequence is 13 residues long.

This chain uses TRBV9 with TRBJ2-1, with 7 nucleotides matching TRBD1. The V gene's germline CDR1 is SGDLS and CDR2 YYNGEE. The V segment lost 6 bases and the J segment 6 bases; nucleotides outside the gene matches: 0. This CDR3 contains 11 residues. The CDR3 loop reads CASKGANEQFF. CDR3 coding DNA: TGTGCCAGCAAGGGGGCCAATGAGCAGTTCTTC. The complete variable domain, with remaining parts taken from reference TRBV9 and TRBJ2-1, reads DSGVTQTPKHLITATGQRVTLRCSPRSGDLSVYWYQQSLDQGLQFLIQYYNGEERAKGNILERFSAQQFPDLHSELNLSSLELGDSALYFCASKGANEQFFGPGTRLTVL.

The chain is built from TRBV5-8 and TRBJ1-2, with unresolved D. V lost 2 bases to trimming and J lost 2 bases, with 13 bases between them. The CDR3 is 15 residues long. Germline-derived CDR1 and CDR2 are SGHTS and YDEGEE. In nucleotides, the CDR3 is TGTGCCAGCAGCTTTGAGTGGAGGTCGAACTATGGCTACACCTTC. This translates into CASSFEWRSNYGYTF.

This chain uses TRBV5-1 with TRBJ2-3; 9 nucleotides match TRBD2. The CDR3 runs to 16 residues. Germline V gene sequence: CDR1 SGHRS, CDR2 YFSETQ. Trimming took 5 bases from V and 2 from J; bases not matched to a gene: 9. The CDR3 protein is CASRGGAGGYTDTQYF. The CDR3 DNA reads TGCGCCAGCAGGGGCGGAGCGGGGGGTTACACAGATACGCAGTATTTT. The complete variable domain, with remaining parts taken from reference TRBV5-1 and TRBJ2-3, reads KAGVTQTPRYLIKTRGQQVTLSCSPISGHRSVSWYQQTPGQGLQFLFEYFSETQRNKGNFPGRFSGRQFSNSRSEMNVSTLELGDSALYLCASRGGAGGYTDTQYFGPGTRLTVL.

The rearrangement links TRBV5-1 to TRBJ1-1, with D unresolved. The V gene lost 0 bases and the J gene lost 1 base, with 7 bases spanning the gap. CDR3 size: 14 residues. Germline-derived CDR1 and CDR2 are SGHRS and YFSETQ. The CDR3 here is CASSLAWQNTEAFF. The CDR3 DNA follows: TGCGCCAGCAGCTTGGCCTGGCAGAACACTGAAGCTTTCTTT.

A word on this clone: Other DNA sequences of this sample code for an identical CDR3. The CDR3 DNA follows: TGTGCCAGCAGAACAGGGAACTATGGCTACACCTTC. This codes for CASRTGNYGYTF. This chain connects TRBV6-5 to TRBJ1-2, with D maybe TRBD1 (6 bases). Per germline, CDR1 MNHEY and CDR2 SVGAGI. V was clipped by 6 bases and J by 2 bases, with 7 bases between them. This CDR3 contains 12 residues.